This record looks at one T cell receptor beta chain sequence and its context. At least ten counts were recorded for this clonotype. It has no known antigen specificity. Per-base quality was not reported, and no clone a single base away is much larger than it. The library was made by PCR. The run used an Illumina HiSeq 2500. Molecular barcoding was employed in the preparation of TCR libraries, with unique molecular identifiers being used to normalize TCRbeta repertoire quantification. TCRdb redid the processing of the public reads, applying fastp at Q25 and MiXCR, and retained in-frame beta chains. Here each entry gathers all rows of one CDR3 protein and keeps the most common genes and DNA. Recorded for this sample are more than 200,000 distinct CDR3 sequences; approximately 9.7% of them occurred a single time. Jointly, the top ten make up over 4.5% of the sample. V loses 5 bases, J loses 2 bases, and the germline ends lie 3 bases apart. Reading from cysteine to phenylalanine, the CDR3 counts 12 amino acids. The retained sequence is limited to the CDR3, 36 bases, with the frame set at the first base. Via the germline V gene (reference sequence), CDR1 is SSHAT and CDR2 FNYEAQ.

This entry comes from a study of T-cell reconstitution after alpha-beta-depleted transplantation in children (dated by TCRdb to the mid-2010s). For the wider study: T-cell immune reconstitution after TCRalphabeta/CD19-depleted allogeneic hematopoietic cell transplantation in children was quantitatively tracked in the study by means of TCR repertoire profiling.

Sample: PBMCs from the stem cell graft donor, taken from the stem cell graft. The TCR comes from a human donor who donated a stem cell graft to a child with SCID. Recombination joined TRBV7-7 with TRBJ2-2, with no confident D gene call. The CDR3 sequence is CASSRNTGELFF. The sequenced DNA is TGTGCCAGCAGCCGAAACACCGGGGAGCTGTTTTTT.